Listed below are T cell receptor beta chains from one sample, sequenced in a study of T cell repertoires in ileal Crohn's disease. Measured with immunoSEQ multiplex PCR; TCRdb has only the in-frame clones, and not every one. The sample has around 7,700 clones; around 81% are singletons. The sequencing sample was made of ileal tissue. The receptor set was obtained from an adult with Crohn's disease. CDR3s include the opening cysteine and the closing phenylalanine or tryptophan. Fields, in order: J gene, CDR3 length, clone size, V gene, D gene, CDR3 DNA, CDR3 protein. A D gene is named only where the DNA matches it firmly. Some rows have no size entry. The others give once, few or many, or a class for an expanded clone.

TRBJ2-6	16	.	TRBV18	TRBD1	TGTGCCAGCTCACCTCGACAGGGGACTGGGGCCAACGTCCTGACTTTC	CASSPRQGTGANVLTF
TRBJ2-6	16	.	TRBV5-1	.	TGCGCCAGCAGCTTGGTTCCGGGCTCTGGGGCCAACGTCCTGACTTTC	CASSLVPGSGANVLTF
TRBJ2-3	13	.	TRBV7-3	TRBD1	TGTGCCAGCAGCCAACAGGGGGGAGATACGCAGTATTTT	CASSQQGGDTQYF
TRBJ2-1	14	.	TRBV13	TRBD2	TGTGCCAGCAGCACGGGACTAGCGTCCGTTGAGCAGTTCTTC	CASSTGLASVEQFF
TRBJ2-2	16	.	TRBV7-8	.	TGTGCCAGCAGCTTAGATGCGGTAGGGAACACCGGGGAGCTGTTTTTT	CASSLDAVGNTGELFF
TRBJ1-2	13	.	TRBV25-1	TRBD1	TGTGCCAGCAGTGCTTCCGAGAGGACAGGGCGATACTTC	CASSASERTGRYF
TRBJ1-4	14	.	TRBV30	TRBD1	TGTGCCTGGAGTGCCGGGACAGCTCATGAAAAACTGTTTTTT	CAWSAGTAHEKLFF
TRBJ2-1	16	.	TRBV10-3	TRBD2	TGTGCCATCAGTGAGTTATGGGGGACTAGCGATAATGAGCAGTTCTTC	CAISELWGTSDNEQFF
TRBJ1-1	13	.	TRBV6-5	.	TGTGCCAGCAAAGAACGGGGATTCACTGAAGCTTTCTTT	CASKERGFTEAFF
TRBJ1-3	13	.	TRBV2	.	TGTGCCAGCGTTCGGGGGACTGGAAACACCATATATTTT	CASVRGTGNTIYF
TRBJ2-5	13	once	TRBV5-4	.	TGTGCCAGCAGCTTGGGAGGTCAAGAGACCCAGTACTTC	CASSLGGQETQYF
TRBJ2-7	13	.	TRBV11-3	TRBD1	TGTGCCAGCAGCTCACGGACAGGGAGCGAGCAGTACTTC	CASSSRTGSEQYF
TRBJ2-1	16	.	TRBV6-5	TRBD2	TGTGCCAGCAGTTACTCCGGCGGGAGGATCTACAATGAGCAGTTCTTC	CASSYSGGRIYNEQFF
TRBJ2-3	15	.	TRBV6-4	.	TGTGCCAGCAGTGACAGGGGTCTTGGCACAGATACGCAGTATTTT	CASSDRGLGTDTQYF
TRBJ1-5	15	.	TRBV19	.	TGTGCCAGTAGTATAGACACAGGGATCAATCAGCCCCAGCATTTT	CASSIDTGINQPQHF
TRBJ2-7	16	.	TRBV5-4	.	TGTGCCAGCAGCTCGGGGGGCACTAGAGGGCCCTACGAGCAGTACTTC	CASSSGGTRGPYEQYF
TRBJ2-2	15	.	TRBV5-1	TRBD1	TGCGCCAGCAGCTCTACAGGGGGCCAAACCGGGGAGCTGTTTTTT	CASSSTGGQTGELFF
TRBJ2-2	14	few	TRBV7-6	.	TGTGCCAGCAGGTCTACCAGGGGCGCCGGGGAGCTGTTTTTT	CASRSTRGAGELFF
TRBJ1-2	14	.	TRBV30	.	TGTGCCTGGAGTGTAAACGTTAGGGGGAATGGCTACACCTTC	CAWSVNVRGNGYTF
TRBJ2-3	18	.	TRBV25-1	TRBD1	TGTGCCAGCAGTGAACCCGCAGGGGGCCTCGGAACACAAGATACGCAGTATTTT	CASSEPAGGLGTQDTQYF
TRBJ1-4	14	.	TRBV19	TRBD1	TGTGCCAGTAGTGCCGGGACAGGGGGCCGTAAACTGTTTTTT	CASSAGTGGRKLFF
TRBJ2-7	12	.	TRBV6-4	.	TGTGCCAGCAGTTCGGGGGTTCGCGAGCAGTACTTC	CASSSGVREQYF
TRBJ1-1	15	.	TRBV18	TRBD1	TGTGCCAGCTCCCCTCGACAGGGGGCGAACACTGAAGCTTTCTTT	CASSPRQGANTEAFF
TRBJ1-5	13	.	TRBV19	.	TGTGCCAGTAGTTTACAGGGCGGACAGCCCCAGCATTTT	CASSLQGGQPQHF
TRBJ1-5	14	.	TRBV6-1	.	TGTGCCAGCACCCTTCGGGTAAGCAATCAGCCCCAGCATTTT	CASTLRVSNQPQHF
TRBJ1-3	16	.	TRBV7-7	.	TGTGCTAGCAGCCCGGATCCGGGTCCCTCTGGAAACACCATATATTTT	CASSPDPGPSGNTIYF
TRBJ2-1	16	.	TRBV14	TRBD2	TGTGCCAGCAGCCAAGATAGCGGGAGAGTCTACAATGAGCAGTTCTTC	CASSQDSGRVYNEQFF
TRBJ1-2	14	.	TRBV2	TRBD1	TGTGCCAGCAGTGTCCAGGGGGCAGACTATGGCTACACCTTC	CASSVQGADYGYTF
TRBJ2-7	17	.	TRBV18	TRBD1	TGTGCCAGCTCACCACTTGGAACAGGACAGGGATCCTACGAGCAGTACTTC	CASSPLGTGQGSYEQYF
TRBJ2-7	15	few	TRBV5-6	TRBD2	TGTGCCAGCAGCCCTACTAGCGGGAGGCCCTACGAGCAGTACTTC	CASSPTSGRPYEQYF
TRBJ1-2	12	.	TRBV6-1	.	TGTGCCAGCTGGAACGCAGGCTATGGCTACACCTTC	CASWNAGYGYTF
TRBJ1-4	16	.	TRBV4-1	.	TGCGCCAGCAGCCAAGATCCTTGGGGGGCTAATGAAAAACTGTTTTTT	CASSQDPWGANEKLFF
TRBJ2-2	16	.	TRBV18	.	TGTGCCAGCTCACTCGGTCAGGTCGGGAACACCGGGGAGCTGTTTTTT	CASSLGQVGNTGELFF